Given below is one TCR beta chain in context. The CDR3 extends over 15 amino acids. V was shortened by 6 bases and J by 1 base, with 13 bases between the two germline ends. CDR1 is MNHEY and CDR2 is SVGAGI in the germline V gene. The data were obtained in a study of sequential checkpoint blockade in melanoma. Treatment indicated: randomized to nivolumab then ipilimumab (arm A) or the reverse (arm B). Live CD3+CD8+ CD19− CD56− cells were sorted from PBMCs. TCRdb's table, derived via immunoSEQ multiplex PCR, lists solely in-frame clones and lacks some. The sample contains approximately 18,000 clones, 60% to 80% of which appear only once.

The source material was CD8+ T cells sorted from blood (inferred from file names), sampled from a patient given nivolumab and ipilimumab in sequence. This receptor was obtained from a human donor with melanoma. The chain links TRBV6-5 to TRBJ1-5; no firm D call. The CDR3 reads CASSRREGSNQPQHF. CDR3 coding DNA: TGTGCCAGCAGCCGACGCGAGGGAAGCAATCAGCCCCAGCATTTT.